This TCR beta chain was sequenced in a study of shared clonotypes between healthy human individuals. Samples underwent the assay at deep level. Libraries were prepared by immunoSEQ multiplex PCR; TCRdb keeps only in-frame clonotypes and omits some of them. The repertoire has 2,500,000 or so clones, 80% to 95% of them found once; the top ten carry about 0.34%. V was pared by 7 bases and J by 4 bases, with 20 bases between. CDR3 length: 15 amino acids. Germline CDR1 MNHNS, CDR2 SASEGT. The sequencing sample was made of naive CD4+ T cells from PBMCs. Stated subset: CD45RA+ positively selected. V is TRBV6-1 and J is TRBJ2-7, with D possibly called TRBD1 or TRBD2 (5 bases each). The TCR comes from a man younger than 30 in good health. Some clones in this sample may be carry-over from other donors' samples. The CDR3 region is CASILSGRDGYEQYF. Written as DNA, the CDR3 is TGTGCCAGCATCCTAAGCGGCAGGGATGGGTACGAGCAGTACTTC.